These 7 T cell receptor beta chains came from one sample sequenced in a study of blood T cells in healthy people across ages. A sample-barcoded 5' primer and a J-beta primer mix were used in a second PCR of about 7 to 12 cycles. From the 5' RACE reads, TCRdb called clonotypes with MiXCR, one entry per CDR3 protein. The repertoire holds approximately 1,100,000 distinct CDR3 sequences, with over 35% as singletons. The sample consisted of blood. Every receptor here comes from a woman aged 55 to 70 in good health.

The chain employs TRBV6-2 or TRBV6-3 and TRBJ2-1; TRBD2 aligns across 12 bases. The germline V gene encodes CDR1 MNHEY and CDR2 SVGEGT. J was trimmed by 4 bases and V by 4 bases; bases with no gene match: 8. The length of the CDR3 is 17 residues. CDR3: CASSFTGLAGNYNEQFF. Here the CDR3 DNA reads TGTGCCAGCAGTTTCACAGGACTAGCGGGGAATTACAATGAGCAGTTCTTC.

A few counts support this clonotype. V and J are TRBV6-1 and TRBJ1-5; D remains ambiguous. CDR3 length: 17 residues. V was shortened by 4 bases and J by 6 bases, with 22 bases between the two germline ends. CDR1 is MNHNS and CDR2 is SASEGT in the germline V gene. CDR3 DNA: TGTGCCAGCAGTGGACGCGGTGCTGGGGAGCGGGGTCAGCCCCAGCATTTT. Protein sequence: CASSGRGAGERGQPQHF.

A few counts support this clonotype. The chain is built from TRBV7-7 and TRBJ2-2; TRBD2 is a possible D gene (6 bases). V lost 3 bases and J lost 5, with 13 bases in between. There are 15 residues in the CDR3. Germline V lookup: CDR1 SSHAT, CDR2 FNYEAQ (reference sequence). CDR3 sequence (DNA): TGTGCCAGCAGCTTGGAGGGGATCGCAACCGGGGAGCTGTTTTTT. As protein: CASSLEGIATGELFF. Filled out from reference TRBV7-7 and TRBJ2-2, the complete variable domain reads GAGVSQSPRYKVTKRGQDVTLRCDPISSHATLYWYQQALGQGPEFLTYFNYEAQPDKSGLPSDRFSAERPEGSISTLTIQRTEQRDSAMYRCASSLEGIATGELFFGEGSRLTVL.

This chain joins TRBV6-6 and TRBJ2-5; D is perhaps TRBD2 (6 bases). The CDR3 spans 14 residues. Germline V gene data show CDR1 as MNHNY and CDR2 as SVGAGI (reference sequence). V shed 8 bases and J shed 1 base, with 14 bases lying between them. The CDR3 loop reads CASPLRDSQETQYF. The CDR3 bases are TGTGCCAGCCCCCTCCGGGACTCCCAAGAGACCCAGTACTTC.

V usage is TRBV6-6 and J usage is TRBJ1-4, with no clear D. V was trimmed by 5 bases and J by 2 bases, leaving 3 bases between them. This CDR3 has 12 residues. Germline V gene sequence: CDR1 MNHNY, CDR2 SVGAGI (reference sequence). CDR3 nucleotides: TGTGCCAGCAGTCGCACTAATGAAAAACTGTTTTTT. This encodes CASSRTNEKLFF.

This clonotype came up once. This chain joins TRBV20-1 and TRBJ2-7, with 11 bases lining up with TRBD2. Trimming cost V 6 bases and J 3 bases; bases outside gene matches: 7. Germline V gene lookup returns CDR1 DFQATT and CDR2 SNEGSKA (reference sequence). The length of the CDR3 is 14 residues. Written as DNA, the CDR3 is TGCAGTGCAGCACTAGCGGGGGAGCTCTACGAGCAGTACTTC. It translates to CSAALAGELYEQYF.

This clonotype was observed a few times. The CDR3 here is CSVEGGWGQYTDTQYF. Here the CDR3 DNA reads TGCAGCGTTGAAGGGGGTTGGGGACAGTACACTGATACGCAGTATTTT. The V gene is TRBV29-1, the J gene TRBJ2-3, with 7 bases fitting TRBD1. The CDR3 length is 16 residues. V was clipped by 1 base and J by 6 bases; unmatched bases: 13. The germline CDR1 and CDR2 sequences are SQVTM and ANQGSEA.